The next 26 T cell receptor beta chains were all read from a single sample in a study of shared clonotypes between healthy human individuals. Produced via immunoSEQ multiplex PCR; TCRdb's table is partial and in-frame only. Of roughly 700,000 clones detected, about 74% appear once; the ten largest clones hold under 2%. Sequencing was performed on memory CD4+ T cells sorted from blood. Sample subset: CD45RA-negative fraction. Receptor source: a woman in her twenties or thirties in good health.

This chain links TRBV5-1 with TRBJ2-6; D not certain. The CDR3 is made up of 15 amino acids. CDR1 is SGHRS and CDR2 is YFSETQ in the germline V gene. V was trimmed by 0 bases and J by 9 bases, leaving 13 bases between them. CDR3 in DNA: TGCGCCAGCAGCTTGGATGCGGCGTCATACAACGTCCTGACTTTC. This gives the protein CASSLDAASYNVLTF.

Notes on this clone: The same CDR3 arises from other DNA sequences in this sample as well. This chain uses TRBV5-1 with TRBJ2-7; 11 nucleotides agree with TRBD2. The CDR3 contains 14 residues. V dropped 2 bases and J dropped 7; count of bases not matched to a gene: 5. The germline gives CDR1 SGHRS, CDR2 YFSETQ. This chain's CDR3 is CASSFGTSGTEQYF. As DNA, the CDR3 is TGCGCCAGCAGCTTCGGGACTAGCGGCACAGAGCAGTACTTC.

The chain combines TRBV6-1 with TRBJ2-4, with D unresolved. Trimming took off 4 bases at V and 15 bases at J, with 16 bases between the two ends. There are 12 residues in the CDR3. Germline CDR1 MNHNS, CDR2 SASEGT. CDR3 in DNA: TGTGCCAGCAGTGGAGACGGCCTGATATCGTACTTC. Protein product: CASSGDGLISYF.

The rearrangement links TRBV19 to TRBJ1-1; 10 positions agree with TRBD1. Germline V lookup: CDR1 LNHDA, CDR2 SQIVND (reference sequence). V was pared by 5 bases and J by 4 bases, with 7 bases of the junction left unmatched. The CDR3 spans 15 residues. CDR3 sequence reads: CASSPLDRGRTEAFF. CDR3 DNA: TGTGCCAGTAGTCCTTTAGACAGGGGGCGCACTGAAGCTTTCTTT.

The CDR3 DNA sequence: TGTGCCAGCAGTGAGTACTACCGAGAGCAGTACTTC. The encoded protein is CASSEYYREQYF. J is TRBJ2-7 and V is TRBV6-1; no clear D. The CDR3 runs to 12 residues. Germline CDR1 is MNHNS and CDR2 is SASEGT. The V end was cut by 3 bases, the J end by 7 bases, with 10 bases between.

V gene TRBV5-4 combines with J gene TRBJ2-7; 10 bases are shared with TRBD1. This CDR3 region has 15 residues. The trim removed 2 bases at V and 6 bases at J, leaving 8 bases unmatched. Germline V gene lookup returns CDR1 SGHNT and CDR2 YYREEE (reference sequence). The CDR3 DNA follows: TGTGCCAGCAGCTTCGGGGACAGGGGACTTACCGAGCAGTACTTC. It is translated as CASSFGDRGLTEQYF.

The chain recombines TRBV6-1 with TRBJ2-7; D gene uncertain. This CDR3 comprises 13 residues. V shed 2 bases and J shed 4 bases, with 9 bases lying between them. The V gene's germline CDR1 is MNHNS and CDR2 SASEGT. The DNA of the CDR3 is TGTGCCAGCAGTGAACCCGCCTTTTACGAGCAGTACTTC. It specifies CASSEPAFYEQYF.

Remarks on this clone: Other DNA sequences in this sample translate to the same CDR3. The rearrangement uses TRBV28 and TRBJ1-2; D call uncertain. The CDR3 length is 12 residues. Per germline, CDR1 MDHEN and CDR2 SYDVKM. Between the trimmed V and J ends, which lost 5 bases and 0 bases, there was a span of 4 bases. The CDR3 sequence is CASSRPNYGYTF. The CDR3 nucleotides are TGTGCCAGCAGTCGGCCTAACTATGGCTACACCTTC.

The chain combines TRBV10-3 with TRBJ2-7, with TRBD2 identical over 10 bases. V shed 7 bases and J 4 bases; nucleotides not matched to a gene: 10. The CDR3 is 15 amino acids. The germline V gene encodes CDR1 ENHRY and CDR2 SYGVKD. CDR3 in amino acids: CAITQGLAGVYEQYF. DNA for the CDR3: TGTGCCATCACCCAAGGGCTAGCGGGAGTTTACGAGCAGTACTTC.

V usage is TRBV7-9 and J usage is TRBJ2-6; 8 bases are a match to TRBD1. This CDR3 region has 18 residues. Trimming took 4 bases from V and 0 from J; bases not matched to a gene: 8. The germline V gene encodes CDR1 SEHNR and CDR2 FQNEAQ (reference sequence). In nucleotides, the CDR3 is TGTGCCAGCAGCTCAGGGGACAGGATATCCTCTGGGGCCAACGTCCTGACTTTC. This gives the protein CASSSGDRISSGANVLTF.

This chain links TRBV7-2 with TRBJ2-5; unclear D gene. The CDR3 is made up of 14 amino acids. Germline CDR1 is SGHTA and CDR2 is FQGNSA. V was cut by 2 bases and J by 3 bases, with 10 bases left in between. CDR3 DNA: TGTGCCAGCAGCTTAACTTGGCAGAAAGAGACCCAGTACTTC. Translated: CASSLTWQKETQYF.

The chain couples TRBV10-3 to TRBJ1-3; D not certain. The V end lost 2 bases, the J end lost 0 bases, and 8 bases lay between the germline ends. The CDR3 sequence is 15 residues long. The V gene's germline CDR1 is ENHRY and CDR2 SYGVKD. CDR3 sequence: CAISEALSSGNTIYF. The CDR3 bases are TGTGCCATCAGTGAGGCCCTAAGCTCTGGAAACACCATATATTTT.

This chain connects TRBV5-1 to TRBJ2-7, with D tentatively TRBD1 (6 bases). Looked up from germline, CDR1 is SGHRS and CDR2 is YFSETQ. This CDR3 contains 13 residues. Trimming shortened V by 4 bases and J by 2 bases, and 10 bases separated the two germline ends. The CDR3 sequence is CASSPTGTYEQYF. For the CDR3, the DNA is TGCGCCAGCAGCCCGACAGGTACCTACGAGCAGTACTTC. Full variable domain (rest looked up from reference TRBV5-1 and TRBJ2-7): KAGVTQTPRYLIKTRGQQVTLSCSPISGHRSVSWYQQTPGQGLQFLFEYFSETQRNKGNFPGRFSGRQFSNSRSEMNVSTLELGDSALYLCASSPTGTYEQYFGPGTRLTVT.

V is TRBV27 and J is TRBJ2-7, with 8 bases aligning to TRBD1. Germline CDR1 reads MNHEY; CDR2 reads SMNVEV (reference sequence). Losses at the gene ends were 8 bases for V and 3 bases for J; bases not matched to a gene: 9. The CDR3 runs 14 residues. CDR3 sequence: CASSRDRSLYEQYF. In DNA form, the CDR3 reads TGTGCCAGCTCTAGGGACAGGTCCCTCTACGAGCAGTACTTC.

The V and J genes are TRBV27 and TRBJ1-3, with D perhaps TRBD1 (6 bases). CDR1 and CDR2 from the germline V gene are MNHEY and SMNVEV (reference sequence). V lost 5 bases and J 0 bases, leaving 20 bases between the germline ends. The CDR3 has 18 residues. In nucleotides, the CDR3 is TGTGCCAGCAGTCCGTACCCCAGGGGCACAAGCTCTGGAAACACCATATATTTT. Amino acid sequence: CASSPYPRGTSSGNTIYF.

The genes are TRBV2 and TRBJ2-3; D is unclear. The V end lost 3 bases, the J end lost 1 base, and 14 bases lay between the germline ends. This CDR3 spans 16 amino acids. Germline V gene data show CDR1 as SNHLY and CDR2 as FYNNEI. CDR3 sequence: CASSDGLGGRTDTQYF. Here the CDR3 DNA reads TGTGCCAGCAGTGACGGGCTAGGTGGGCGCACAGATACGCAGTATTTT.

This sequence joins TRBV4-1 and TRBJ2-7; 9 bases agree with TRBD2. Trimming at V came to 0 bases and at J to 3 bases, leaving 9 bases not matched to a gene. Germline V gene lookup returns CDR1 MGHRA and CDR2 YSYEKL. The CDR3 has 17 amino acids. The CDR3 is CASSQDAGLAPYYEQYF. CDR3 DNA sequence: TGCGCCAGCAGCCAAGATGCGGGACTAGCACCTTACTACGAGCAGTACTTC.

The CDR3: CASSWGSGRNNEQFF. The CDR3 DNA is TGTGCCAGCAGCTGGGGGTCCGGGAGAAACAATGAGCAGTTCTTC. The J gene is TRBJ2-1, the V gene TRBV5-4, with D perhaps matching TRBD2 (6 bases). V lost 3 bases and J 5 bases, leaving 15 bases between the germline ends. CDR3 size: 15 residues. Germline loops: CDR1 SGHNT, CDR2 YYREEE (reference sequence).

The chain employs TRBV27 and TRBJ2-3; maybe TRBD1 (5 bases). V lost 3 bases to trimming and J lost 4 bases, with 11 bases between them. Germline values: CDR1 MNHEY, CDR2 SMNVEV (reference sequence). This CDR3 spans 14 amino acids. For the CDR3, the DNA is TGTGCCAGCAGTTTTCTGGGGCATGCAGATACGCAGTATTTT. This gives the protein CASSFLGHADTQYF.

In DNA, the CDR3 is TGTGCCAGCAGCTTAGCGGTGGGCGGCTCCGATACGCAGTATTTT. Amino acid sequence: CASSLAVGGSDTQYF. This chain connects TRBV7-2 to TRBJ2-3, with D unclear. CDR3 length: 15 amino acids. The germline gives CDR1 SGHTA, CDR2 FQGNSA. The V gene lost 0 bases and the J gene lost 6 bases, with 13 bases spanning the gap.

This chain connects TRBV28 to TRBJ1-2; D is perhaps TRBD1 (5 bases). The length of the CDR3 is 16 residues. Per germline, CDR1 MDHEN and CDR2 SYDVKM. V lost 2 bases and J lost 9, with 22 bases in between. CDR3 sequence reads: CASSLHSGTGVFRYTF. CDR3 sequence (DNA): TGTGCCAGCAGTTTACACTCCGGGACGGGGGTTTTTCGCTACACCTTC.

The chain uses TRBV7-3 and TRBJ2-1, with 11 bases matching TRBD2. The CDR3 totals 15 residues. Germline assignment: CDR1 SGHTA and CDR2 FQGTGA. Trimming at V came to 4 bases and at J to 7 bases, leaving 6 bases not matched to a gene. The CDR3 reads CASSSRLAGFNEQFF. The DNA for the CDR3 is TGTGCCAGCAGCTCTAGACTAGCGGGGTTTAATGAGCAGTTCTTC.

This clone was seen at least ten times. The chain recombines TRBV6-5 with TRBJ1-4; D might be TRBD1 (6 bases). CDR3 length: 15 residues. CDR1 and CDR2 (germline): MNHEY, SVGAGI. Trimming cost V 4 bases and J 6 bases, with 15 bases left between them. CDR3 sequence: CASSSGVGGDEKLFF. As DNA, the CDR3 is TGTGCCAGCAGTTCCGGCGTGGGGGGCGATGAAAAACTGTTTTTT.

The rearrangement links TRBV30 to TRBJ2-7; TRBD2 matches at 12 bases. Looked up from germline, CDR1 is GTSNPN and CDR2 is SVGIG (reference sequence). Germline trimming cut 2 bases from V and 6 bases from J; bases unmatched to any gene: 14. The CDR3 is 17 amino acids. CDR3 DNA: TGTGCCTGGAGTCAGTGGCTAGCGGGAGGGCCCCTCGGCGAGCAGTACTTC. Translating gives CAWSQWLAGGPLGEQYF.

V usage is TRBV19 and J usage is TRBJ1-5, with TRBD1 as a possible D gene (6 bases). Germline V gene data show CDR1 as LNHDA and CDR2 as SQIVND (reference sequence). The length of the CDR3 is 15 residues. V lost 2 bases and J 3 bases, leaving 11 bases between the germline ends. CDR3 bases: TGTGCCAGTAGTATACAGAGGGACATCAATCAGCCCCAGCATTTT. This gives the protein CASSIQRDINQPQHF.

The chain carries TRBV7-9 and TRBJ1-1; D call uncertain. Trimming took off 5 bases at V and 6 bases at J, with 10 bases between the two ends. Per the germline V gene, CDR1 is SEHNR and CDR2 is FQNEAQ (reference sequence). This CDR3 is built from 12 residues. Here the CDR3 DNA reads TGTGCCAGCAGCCGAATTGTCGCTGAAGCTTTCTTT. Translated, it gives CASSRIVAEAFF.